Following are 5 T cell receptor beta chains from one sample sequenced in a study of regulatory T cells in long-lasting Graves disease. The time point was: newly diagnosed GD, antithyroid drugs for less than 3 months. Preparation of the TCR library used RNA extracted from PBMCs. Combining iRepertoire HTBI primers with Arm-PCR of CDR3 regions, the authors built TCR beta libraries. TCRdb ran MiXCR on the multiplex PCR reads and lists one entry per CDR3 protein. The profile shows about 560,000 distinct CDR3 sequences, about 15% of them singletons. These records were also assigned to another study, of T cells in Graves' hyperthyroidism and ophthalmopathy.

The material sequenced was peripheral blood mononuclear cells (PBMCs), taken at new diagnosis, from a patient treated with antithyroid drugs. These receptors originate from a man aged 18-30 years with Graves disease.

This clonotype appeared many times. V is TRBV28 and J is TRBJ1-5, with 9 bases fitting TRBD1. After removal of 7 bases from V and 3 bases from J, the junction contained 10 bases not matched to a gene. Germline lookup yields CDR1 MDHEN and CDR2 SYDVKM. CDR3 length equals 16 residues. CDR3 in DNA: TGTGCCAGCAAAACCGCTTGGACAGGGGACAATCAGCCCCAGCATTTT. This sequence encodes CASKTAWTGDNQPQHF.

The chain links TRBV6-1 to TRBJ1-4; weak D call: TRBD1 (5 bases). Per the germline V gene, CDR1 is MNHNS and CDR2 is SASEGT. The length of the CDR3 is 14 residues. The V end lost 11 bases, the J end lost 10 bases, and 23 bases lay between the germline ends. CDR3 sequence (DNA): TGTGCCGGAACTGTGGGGCCTTGGTACGGAAAACTGTTTTTT. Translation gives CAGTVGPWYGKLFF.

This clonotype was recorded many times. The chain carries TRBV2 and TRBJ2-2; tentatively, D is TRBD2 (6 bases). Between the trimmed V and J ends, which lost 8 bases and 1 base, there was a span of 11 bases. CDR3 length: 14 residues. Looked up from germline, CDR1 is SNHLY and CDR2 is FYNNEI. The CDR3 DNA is TGTGCCAGCGGGGGACTCCAGAACACCGGGGAGCTGTTTTTT. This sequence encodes CASGGLQNTGELFF.

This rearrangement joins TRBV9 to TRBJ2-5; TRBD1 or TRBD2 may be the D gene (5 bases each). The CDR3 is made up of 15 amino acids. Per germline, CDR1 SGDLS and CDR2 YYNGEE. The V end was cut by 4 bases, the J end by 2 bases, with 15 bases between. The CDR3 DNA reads TGTGCCAGCAGCCGCTCAGGGACCGGTCAAGAGACCCAGTACTTC. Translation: CASSRSGTGQETQYF.

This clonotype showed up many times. The CDR3 sequence: CASSSRTGVDGVNTEAFF. The CDR3 DNA sequence: TGTGCCAGCAGTTCCAGGACAGGGGTGGATGGGGTGAACACTGAAGCTTTCTTT. V is TRBV12-3 or TRBV12-4 and J is TRBJ1-1, with 9 bases identical to TRBD1. J was trimmed by 0 bases and V by 4 bases; bases with no gene match: 12. The CDR3 runs 18 residues.